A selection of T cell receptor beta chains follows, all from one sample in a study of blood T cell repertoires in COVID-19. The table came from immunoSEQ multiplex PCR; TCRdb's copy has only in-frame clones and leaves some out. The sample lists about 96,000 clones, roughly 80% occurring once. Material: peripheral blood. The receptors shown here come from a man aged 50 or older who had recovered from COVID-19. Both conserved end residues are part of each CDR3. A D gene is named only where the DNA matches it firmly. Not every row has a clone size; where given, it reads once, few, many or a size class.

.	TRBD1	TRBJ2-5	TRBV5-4	CASSLTQGAQETQYF	TGTGCCAGCAGCTTGACTCAGGGGGCCCAGGAGACCCAGTACTTC
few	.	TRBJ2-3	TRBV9	CASQASASTDTQYF	TGTGCCAGCCAGGCTAGCGCGAGCACAGATACGCAGTATTTT
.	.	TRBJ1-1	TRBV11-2	CASSRERIINTEAFF	TGTGCCAGCAGCCGGGAACGGATAATCAACACTGAAGCTTTCTTT
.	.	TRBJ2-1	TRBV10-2	CASRQGGYNNEQFF	TGCGCCAGCAGACAGGGGGGGTACAACAATGAGCAGTTCTTC
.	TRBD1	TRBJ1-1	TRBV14	CASSLQGAGTEAFF	TGTGCCAGCAGCCTACAGGGGGCCGGCACTGAAGCTTTCTTT
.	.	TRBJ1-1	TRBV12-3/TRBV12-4	CASRSGLNTEAFF	TGTGCCAGCAGGTCAGGTCTGAACACTGAAGCTTTCTTT
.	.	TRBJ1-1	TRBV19	CASSIVANTEAFF	TGTGCCAGTAGTATTGTAGCAAACACTGAAGCTTTCTTT
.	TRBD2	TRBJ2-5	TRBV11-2	CASSPGLAGQETQYF	TGTGCCAGCAGCCCCGGACTAGCGGGCCAAGAGACCCAGTACTTC
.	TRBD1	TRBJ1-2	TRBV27	CASSFISGQLNYGYTF	TGTGCCAGCAGTTTCATATCGGGACAGCTCAACTATGGCTACACCTTC
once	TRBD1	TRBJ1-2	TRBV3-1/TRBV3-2	CASSRGTGALDYGYTF	TGTGCCAGCAGCCGCGGGACAGGGGCGCTTGACTATGGCTACACCTTC
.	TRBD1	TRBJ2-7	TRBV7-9	CASSFRGHEQYF	TGTGCCAGCAGCTTCAGGGGGCACGAGCAGTACTTC
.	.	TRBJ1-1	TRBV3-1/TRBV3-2	CASSRLDSTEAFF	TGTGCCAGCAGCCGACTTGACAGCACTGAAGCTTTCTTT
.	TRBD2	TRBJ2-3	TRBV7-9	CASSLTGSGGSSTDTQYF	TGTGCCAGCAGCTTAACGGGTAGCGGGGGATCTAGCACAGATACGCAGTATTTT
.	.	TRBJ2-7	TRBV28	CASTQTYEQYF	TGTGCCAGCACCCAAACCTACGAGCAGTACTTC
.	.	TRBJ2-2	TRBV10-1	CASSDTGAGELFF	TGCGCCAGCAGTGATACCGGGGCCGGGGAGCTGTTTTTT
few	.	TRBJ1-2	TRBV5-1	CASRLREGGYTF	TGCGCCAGCAGGCTCCGGGAGGGTGGCTACACCTTC
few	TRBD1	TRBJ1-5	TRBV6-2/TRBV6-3	CASSFQGAVQPQHF	TGTGCCAGCAGTTTCCAGGGGGCGGTTCAGCCCCAGCATTTT
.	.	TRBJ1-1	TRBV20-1	CSASAGGARTEAFF	TGCAGTGCTAGTGCCGGGGGTGCGCGCACTGAAGCTTTCTTT
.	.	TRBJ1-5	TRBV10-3	CAISESGGNQPQHF	TGTGCCATCAGTGAGTCAGGGGGCAATCAGCCCCAGCATTTT
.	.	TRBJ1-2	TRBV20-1	CSRLLNYGYTF	TGCAGTCGTCTCCTTAACTATGGCTACACCTTC
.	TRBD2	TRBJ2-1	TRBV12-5	CASGYGLAGTNEQFF	TGTGCTAGTGGTTACGGACTAGCGGGGACCAATGAGCAGTTCTTC
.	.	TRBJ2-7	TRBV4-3	CASSQDPGAPYEQYF	TGCGCCAGCAGCCAAGATCCAGGGGCACCCTACGAGCAGTACTTC
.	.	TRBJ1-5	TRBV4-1	CASSPSGGNQPQHF	TGCGCCAGCAGCCCCAGCGGGGGGAATCAGCCCCAGCATTTT
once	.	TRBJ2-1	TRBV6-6	CASSPGSGYNEQFF	TGTGCCAGCAGCCCGGGGTCGGGGTACAATGAGCAGTTCTTC
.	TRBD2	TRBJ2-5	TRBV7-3	CASSTLGGTNQETQYF	TGTGCCAGCAGCACCCTCGGGGGGACTAACCAAGAGACCCAGTACTTC
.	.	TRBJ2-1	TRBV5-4	CASSLPPSMREQFF	TGTGCCAGCAGCCTACCACCCTCCATGAGGGAGCAGTTCTTC
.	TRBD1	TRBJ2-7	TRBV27	CASSLYRGAKSYEQYF	TGTGCCAGCAGTTTATACAGGGGCGCGAAGTCCTACGAGCAGTACTTC
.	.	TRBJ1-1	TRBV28	CASSSQNKGRFMNTEAFF	TGTGCCAGCAGCTCCCAGAACAAAGGGAGGTTTATGAACACTGAAGCTTTCTTT
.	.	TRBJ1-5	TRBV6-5	CASTQGGGVGQPQHF	TGTGCCAGCACCCAAGGAGGAGGGGTCGGCCAGCCCCAGCATTTT
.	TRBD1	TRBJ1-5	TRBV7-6	CASSLSGQGNQPQHF	TGTGCCAGCAGCCTGTCGGGACAGGGTAATCAGCCCCAGCATTTT
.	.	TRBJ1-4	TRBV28	CASSSRARVALNEKLFF	TGTGCCAGCAGTTCCCGGGCCAGGGTAGCCCTTAATGAAAAACTGTTTTTT
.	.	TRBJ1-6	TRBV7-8	CASTFLQGTSPLHF	TGTGCCAGCACCTTCCTACAGGGCACCTCACCCCTCCACTTT
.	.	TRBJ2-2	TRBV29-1	CSVEDGGNTGELFF	TGCAGCGTTGAAGACGGGGGGAACACCGGGGAGCTGTTTTTT
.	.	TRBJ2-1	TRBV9	CASSSSSYNEQFF	TGTGCCAGCAGCTCGTCTTCCTACAATGAGCAGTTCTTC
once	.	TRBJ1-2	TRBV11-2	CASSLDQTVYGYTF	TGTGCCAGCAGCTTAGATCAAACAGTCTATGGCTACACCTTC
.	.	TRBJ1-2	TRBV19	CASQDTYYGYTF	TGTGCCAGTCAGGACACCTACTATGGCTACACCTTC
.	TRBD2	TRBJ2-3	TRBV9	CASSVGAGDVTDTQYF	TGTGCCAGCAGCGTAGGGGCGGGAGATGTAACAGATACGCAGTATTTT
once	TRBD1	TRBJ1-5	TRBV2	CASSVGTAQPQHF	TGTGCCAGCAGCGTAGGGACAGCCCAGCCCCAGCATTTT
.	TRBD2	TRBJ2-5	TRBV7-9	CASSPSGGMAGGPRETQYF	TGTGCCAGCAGCCCGTCAGGAGGGATGGCGGGGGGGCCGAGAGAGACCCAGTACTTC
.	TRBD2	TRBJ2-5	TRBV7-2	CASSLGARTSGPGTQYF	TGTGCCAGCAGCTTAGGGGCCAGGACTAGCGGACCCGGGACCCAGTACTTC
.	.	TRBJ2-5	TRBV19	CASSPRGGAGETQYF	TGTGCCAGTAGTCCCCGAGGGGGGGCGGGAGAGACCCAGTACTTC
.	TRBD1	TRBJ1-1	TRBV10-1	CASSETRQGGKDTEAFF	TGCGCCAGCAGTGAGACCCGACAGGGGGGGAAGGACACTGAAGCTTTCTTT
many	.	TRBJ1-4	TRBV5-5	CASSLWDSATNEKLFF	TGTGCCAGCAGCTTGTGGGACTCTGCAACTAATGAAAAACTGTTTTTT
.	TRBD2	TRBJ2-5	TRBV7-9	CASSLGLAGRGETQYF	TGTGCCAGCAGCCTCGGACTAGCGGGGAGGGGTGAGACCCAGTACTTC
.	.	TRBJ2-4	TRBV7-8	CASSLAAGLAKNIQYF	TGTGCCAGCAGCTTAGCGGCAGGGCTAGCCAAAAACATTCAGTACTTC
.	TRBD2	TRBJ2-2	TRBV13	CASSSGLAGGLNTGELFF	TGTGCCAGCAGCTCAGGACTAGCGGGAGGCCTGAACACCGGGGAGCTGTTTTTT
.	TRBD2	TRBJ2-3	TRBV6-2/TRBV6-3	CASGRTSGRGTDTQYF	TGTGCCAGCGGCCGGACTAGCGGGAGGGGGACAGATACGCAGTATTTT
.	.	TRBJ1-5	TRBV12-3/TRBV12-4	CASSPGSTQPQHF	TGTGCCAGCAGTCCAGGGTCAACTCAGCCCCAGCATTTT
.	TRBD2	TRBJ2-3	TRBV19	CASTSSGDNTDTQYF	TGTGCCAGCACCTCAAGCGGGGATAACACAGATACGCAGTATTTT
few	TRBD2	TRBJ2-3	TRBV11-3	CASSLGKRDRTDTQYF	TGTGCCAGCAGCTTAGGCAAGCGGGATCGCACAGATACGCAGTATTTT
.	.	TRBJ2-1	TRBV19	CASSTQGSGHNEQFF	TGTGCCAGTAGTACTCAGGGGAGTGGACACAATGAGCAGTTCTTC
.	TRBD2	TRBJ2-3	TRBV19	CASRTSKADTQYF	TGTGCCAGTAGGACTAGCAAAGCAGATACGCAGTATTTT